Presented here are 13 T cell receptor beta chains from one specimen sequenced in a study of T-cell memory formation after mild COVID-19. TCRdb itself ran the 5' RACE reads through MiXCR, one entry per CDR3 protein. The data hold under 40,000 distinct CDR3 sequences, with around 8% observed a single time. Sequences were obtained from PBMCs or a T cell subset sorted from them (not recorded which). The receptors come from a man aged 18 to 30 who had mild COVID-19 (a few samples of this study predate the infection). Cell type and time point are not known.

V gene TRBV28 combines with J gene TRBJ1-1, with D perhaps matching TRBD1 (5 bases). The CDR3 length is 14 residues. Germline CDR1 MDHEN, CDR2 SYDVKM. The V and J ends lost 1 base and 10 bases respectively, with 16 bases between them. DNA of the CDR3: TGTGCCAGCAGTTTATTGGGGACGGGGGAATTAGCTTTCTTT. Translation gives CASSLLGTGELAFF.

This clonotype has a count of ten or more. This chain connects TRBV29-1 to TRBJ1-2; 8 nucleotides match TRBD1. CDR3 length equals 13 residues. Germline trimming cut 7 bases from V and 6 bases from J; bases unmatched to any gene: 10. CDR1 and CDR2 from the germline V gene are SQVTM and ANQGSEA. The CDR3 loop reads CSGKSGQGDGYTF. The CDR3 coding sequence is TGCAGCGGAAAATCCGGACAGGGCGATGGCTACACCTTC.

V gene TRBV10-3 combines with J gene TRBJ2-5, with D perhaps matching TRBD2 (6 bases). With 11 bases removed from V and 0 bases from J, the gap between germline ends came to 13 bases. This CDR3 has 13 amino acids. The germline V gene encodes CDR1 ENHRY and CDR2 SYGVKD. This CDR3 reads CAVGSSDQETQYF. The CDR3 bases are TGTGCCGTGGGTTCTAGCGACCAAGAGACCCAGTACTTC.

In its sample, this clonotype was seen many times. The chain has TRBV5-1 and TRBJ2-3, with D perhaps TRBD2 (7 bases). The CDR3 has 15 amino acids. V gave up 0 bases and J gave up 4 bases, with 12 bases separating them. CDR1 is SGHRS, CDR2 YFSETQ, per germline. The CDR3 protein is CASSLEGGGPDTQYF. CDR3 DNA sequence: TGCGCCAGCAGCTTGGAAGGGGGGGGCCCAGATACGCAGTATTTT.

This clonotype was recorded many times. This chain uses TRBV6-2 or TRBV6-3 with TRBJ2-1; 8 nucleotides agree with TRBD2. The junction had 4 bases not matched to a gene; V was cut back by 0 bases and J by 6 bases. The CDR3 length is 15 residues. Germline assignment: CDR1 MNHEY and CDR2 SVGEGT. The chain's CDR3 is CASSYSSGVANEQFF. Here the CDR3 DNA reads TGTGCCAGCAGTTACTCTAGCGGGGTTGCCAATGAGCAGTTCTTC.

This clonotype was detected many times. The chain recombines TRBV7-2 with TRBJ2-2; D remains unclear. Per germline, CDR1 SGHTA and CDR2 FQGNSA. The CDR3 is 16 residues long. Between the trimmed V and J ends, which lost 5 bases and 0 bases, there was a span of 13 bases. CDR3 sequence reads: CASSPKADPNTGELFF. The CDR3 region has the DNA TGTGCCAGCAGCCCTAAGGCGGATCCGAACACCGGGGAGCTGTTTTTT. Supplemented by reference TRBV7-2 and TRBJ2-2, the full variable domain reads GAGVSQSPSNKVTEKGKDVELRCDPISGHTALYWYRQSLGQGLEFLIYFQGNSAPDKSGLPSDRFSAERTGGSVSTLTIQRTQQEDSAVYLCASSPKADPNTGELFFGEGSRLTVL.

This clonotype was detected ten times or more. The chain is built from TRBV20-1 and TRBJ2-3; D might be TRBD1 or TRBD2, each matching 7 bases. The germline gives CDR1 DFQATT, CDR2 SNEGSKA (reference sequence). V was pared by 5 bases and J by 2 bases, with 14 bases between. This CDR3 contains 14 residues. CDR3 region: CSASRGGDTDTQYF. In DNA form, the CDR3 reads TGCAGTGCTTCCAGGGGGGGCGACACAGATACGCAGTATTTT.

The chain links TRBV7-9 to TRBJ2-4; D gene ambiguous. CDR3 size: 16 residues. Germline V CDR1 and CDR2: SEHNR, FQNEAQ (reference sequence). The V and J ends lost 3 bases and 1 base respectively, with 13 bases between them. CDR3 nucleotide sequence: TGTGCCAGCAGCTTCGAACCTTTGGGGGCCAAAAACATTCAGTACTTC. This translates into CASSFEPLGAKNIQYF. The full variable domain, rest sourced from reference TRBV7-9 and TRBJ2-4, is DTGVSQNPRHKITKRGQNVTFRCDPISEHNRLYWYRQTLGQGPEFLTYFQNEAQLEKSRLLSDRFSAERPKGSFSTLEIQRTEQGDSAMYLCASSFEPLGAKNIQYFGAGTRLSVL.

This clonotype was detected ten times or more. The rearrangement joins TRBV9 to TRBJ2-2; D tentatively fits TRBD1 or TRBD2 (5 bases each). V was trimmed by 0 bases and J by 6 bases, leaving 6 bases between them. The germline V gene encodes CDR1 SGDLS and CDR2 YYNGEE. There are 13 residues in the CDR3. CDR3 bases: TGTGCCAGCAGCGTAGGAGGGGCCGGGGAGCTGTTTTTT. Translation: CASSVGGAGELFF. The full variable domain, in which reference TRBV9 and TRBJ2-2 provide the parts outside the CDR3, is DSGVTQTPKHLITATGQRVTLRCSPRSGDLSVYWYQQSLDQGLQFLIQYYNGEERAKGNILERFSAQQFPDLHSELNLSSLELGDSALYFCASSVGGAGELFFGEGSRLTVL.

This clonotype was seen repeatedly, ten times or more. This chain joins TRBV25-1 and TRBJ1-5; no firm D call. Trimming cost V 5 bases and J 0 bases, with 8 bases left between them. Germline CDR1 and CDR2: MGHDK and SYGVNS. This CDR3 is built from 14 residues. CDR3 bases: TGTGCCAGCAGTCAGACGGATAGCAATCAGCCCCAGCATTTT. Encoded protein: CASSQTDSNQPQHF.

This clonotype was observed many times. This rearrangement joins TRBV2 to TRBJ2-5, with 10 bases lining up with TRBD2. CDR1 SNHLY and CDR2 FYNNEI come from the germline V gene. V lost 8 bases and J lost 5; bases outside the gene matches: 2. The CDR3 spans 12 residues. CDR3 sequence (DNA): TGTGCCAGCTCGACTAGCGGGGAGACCCAGTACTTC. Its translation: CASSTSGETQYF.

In DNA, the CDR3 is TGTGCCAGCAGCTTAGGCGGCAGCGCCTCCTACGAGCAGTACTTC. As protein: CASSLGGSASYEQYF. The rearrangement uses TRBV7-9 and TRBJ2-7; D not certain. Between the trimmed V and J ends, which lost 1 base and 0 bases, there was a span of 10 bases. Germline CDR1 is SEHNR and CDR2 is FQNEAQ (reference sequence). This CDR3 spans 15 amino acids.

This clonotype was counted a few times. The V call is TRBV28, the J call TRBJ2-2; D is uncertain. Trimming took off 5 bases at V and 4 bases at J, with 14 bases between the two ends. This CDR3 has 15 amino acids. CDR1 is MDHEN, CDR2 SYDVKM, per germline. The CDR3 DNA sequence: TGTGCCAGCAGTCAAAGGAAGGTGGGCACCGGGGAGCTGTTTTTT. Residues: CASSQRKVGTGELFF.